Reported below is one TCR beta chain. The antigen is undetermined. Amplification used 60 Vbeta primers and 13 Jbeta primers. Sequencing was performed with immunoSEQ multiplex PCR; in TCRdb, only in-frame clones are kept and a portion is missing. In the table there are around 160,000 clones, 79% of which are singletons. The data belong to a study of cytomegalovirus exposure and HLA in healthy donors. Trimming cost V 2 bases and J 4 bases; bases outside gene matches: 8. The CDR3 has 16 amino acids. CDR1 and CDR2 (germline): SGHNT, YYREEE (reference sequence). Study-wide results and limits: Per published reports, the classifier diagnosed cytomegalovirus status with high specificity and sensitivity. In vitro assays verified that three CMV-associated chains recognized CMV antigens specifically. For most TCR beta V segments, an earlier analysis put the productive rate at about 87% or about 30% of the time.

The sample consisted of PBMCs. This TCR derives from a woman between 40 and 50 years old in good health and CMV-seropositive. The gene calls are TRBV5-4 and TRBJ2-3, with 9 positions matching TRBD1. The CDR3 DNA reads as TGTGCCAGCAGCTTTTCCGGGACAGGGTGGTCAGATACGCAGTATTTT. Residues: CASSFSGTGWSDTQYF.